The 8 T cell receptor beta chains listed next were all sequenced from one sample in a study of T-cell memory formation after mild COVID-19. TCRdb redid the calling of the 5' RACE reads with MiXCR, one entry per CDR3 protein. The sample lists about 430,000 distinct CDR3 sequences; 24% were seen once. Material for sequencing was PBMCs or a T cell subset sorted from them (not recorded which). The receptor set was obtained from an adult woman who had mild COVID-19 (a few samples of this study predate the infection). Cell type and time point are not known.

The V call is TRBV7-9, the J call TRBJ1-2, with unresolved D. Germline V gene data show CDR1 as SEHNR and CDR2 as FQNEAQ (reference sequence). Trimming stripped 8 bases from V and 8 bases from J, with 27 bases between. The CDR3 has 16 amino acids. The CDR3 loop is CASYARGSRGLGGYTF. The CDR3 DNA reads as TGTGCCAGCTATGCGCGAGGTTCTCGGGGATTGGGCGGCTACACCTTC.

The V gene is TRBV18, the J gene TRBJ2-3; the D call may be TRBD1 or TRBD2 (5 bases each). V gave up 5 bases and J gave up 2 bases, with 11 bases separating them. The CDR3 consists of 14 residues. CDR1 KGHSH and CDR2 LQKENI come from the germline V gene. The CDR3 DNA is TGTGCCAGCTCAGACGGGGCTGTCACAGATACGCAGTATTTT. It yields the protein CASSDGAVTDTQYF.

The V and J genes are TRBV7-9 and TRBJ2-3, with TRBD2 identical over 8 bases. The CDR3 extends over 13 amino acids. The trim removed 5 bases at V and 7 bases at J, leaving 5 bases unmatched. Germline-derived CDR1 and CDR2 are SEHNR and FQNEAQ (reference sequence). In nucleotides, the CDR3 is TGTGCCAGCAGCCCGCGGGAGGCATATACGCAGTATTTT. Its protein product is CASSPREAYTQYF.

The chain is built from TRBV2 and TRBJ1-1; D unresolved. CDR1 is SNHLY, CDR2 FYNNEI, per germline. The CDR3 is 15 residues long. V was pared by 5 bases and J by 1 base, with 14 bases between. CDR3 sequence: CASSKGVQQNTEAFF. The DNA for the CDR3 is TGTGCCAGCAGTAAAGGTGTACAGCAGAACACTGAAGCTTTCTTT.

Only a few counts were recorded for this clonotype. The chain combines TRBV7-2 with TRBJ2-3; the match to TRBD2 covers 10 bases. V lost 5 bases, J lost 5 bases, and 25 bases stayed unmatched. The CDR3 is 21 amino acids. Germline lookup yields CDR1 SGHTA and CDR2 FQGNSA. The DNA of the CDR3 is TGTGCCAGCAGCCAAAACCGGGCCTCTGGGGTCGCAGCGGGAGGGAGAGATACGCAGTATTTT. Encoded protein: CASSQNRASGVAAGGRDTQYF.

This rearrangement joins TRBV29-1 to TRBJ2-1; 8 nucleotides match TRBD1. Germline V CDR1 and CDR2: SQVTM, ANQGSEA. The CDR3 length is 13 residues. Trimming removed 3 bases from V and 3 bases from J; junction bases left unmatched: 1. The CDR3 region is CSVDRGLYNEQFF. CDR3 bases: TGCAGCGTTGACAGGGGGCTCTACAATGAGCAGTTCTTC.

This clonotype appeared a single time. The V gene is TRBV19, the J gene TRBJ2-3; no clear D. Germline V gene data show CDR1 as LNHDA and CDR2 as SQIVND (reference sequence). V was cut by 3 bases and J by 0 bases, with 10 bases left in between. The CDR3 sequence is 15 residues long. CDR3 DNA sequence: TGTGCCAGTAGTATTCGACGGGCTAGCACAGATACGCAGTATTTT. This codes for CASSIRRASTDTQYF.

In this sample, this clonotype turned up a few times. V and J are TRBV24-1 and TRBJ2-3; the D is unclear. The CDR3 runs to 16 residues. Germline V gene sequence: CDR1 KGHDR, CDR2 SFDVKD. Trimming cost V 4 bases and J 2 bases, with 15 bases left between them. CDR3 bases: TGTGCCACCAGTGACTCAAACTTGGTCCCCACAGATACGCAGTATTTT. This sequence encodes CATSDSNLVPTDTQYF.